This T cell receptor (beta chain) was identified during a study of chemoradiotherapy in HPV16-positive cancers. Sequencing used immunoSEQ multiplex PCR; TCRdb keeps in-frame clones, though not all of them. This sample has 25,000 to 40,000 clones, with around 87% found just once. Germline assignment: CDR1 SNHLY and CDR2 FYNNEI. This CDR3 has 14 amino acids. V lost 0 bases to trimming and J lost 1 base, with 4 bases between them. Sequencing was performed on blood, taken from a patient who underwent chemoradiotherapy. This clonotype was obtained from a human donor with HPV-associated anogenital cancer. The chain has TRBV2 and TRBJ1-3; unclear D gene. The CDR3 bases are TGTGCCAGCAGTGAAGCCCGATCTGGAAACACCATATATTTT. Encoded protein: CASSEARSGNTIYF.